Detailed here is one T cell receptor (beta chain). Germline lookup yields CDR1 SGHKS and CDR2 YYEKEE (reference sequence). The CDR3 sequence is 17 residues long. The ends were cut back, 4 bases at V and 0 bases at J, with 17 bases in the middle. Sorted subsets were amplified in replicate PCRs using 200 ng DNA, tens of thousands of T cell genomes. Clones were sequenced by immunoSEQ multiplex PCR, and TCRdb holds only the in-frame ones, with some missing. The data hold about 680,000 clones, with around three quarters observed a single time. The entry originates in a study of shared clonotypes between healthy human individuals. The donor population consisted of healthy HIV-negative adults with no recent acute infections or vaccinations. Every donor, a Caucasian adult, lived in Nashville, Tennessee.

This clonotype was sampled from a woman aged 25 to 45 in good health. Input material: memory CD4+ T cells sorted from blood. Described subset: CD45RA-negative fraction. The chain recombines TRBV5-5 with TRBJ1-5; D perhaps matches TRBD1 (6 bases). CDR3 sequence reads: CASSLYSGDISNQPQHF. The CDR3, as DNA: TGTGCCAGCAGCCTATACTCAGGGGATATTAGCAATCAGCCCCAGCATTTT. Full variable domain (outside the CDR3, taken from reference TRBV5-5 and TRBJ1-5): DAGVTQSPTHLIKTRGQQVTLRCSPISGHKSVSWYQQVLGQGPQFIFQYYEKEERGRGNFPDRFSARQFPNYSSELNVNALLLGDSALYLCASSLYSGDISNQPQHFGDGTRLSIL.